The subject of this entry is one TCR beta chain. The J segment lost 5 bases and the V segment lost 5 bases, leaving 10 bases of the junction unmatched. Germline CDR1 and CDR2: SGHNT and YYREEE (reference sequence). The CDR3 is 16 residues long. Individuals drawn from 24 US areas were roughly 18 to 89 years old. Clinical history reported by participants formed the basis on which cohorts were assigned. The sample belongs to a study of blood T cell repertoires in COVID-19. As processed by the authors: The assay estimated nucleated cells by amplifying reference gene primers. The data were produced by immunoSEQ multiplex PCR, yet TCRdb's version contains in-frame clones alone and is incomplete. The V and J calls and the clone size are those of that table, but D and trimming were determined from the DNA. Among a few hundred thousand clones listed, approximately 87% were seen once.

The chain carries TRBV5-4 and TRBJ2-5; TRBD1 matches at 12 bases. Sample: PBMCs or T cells enriched from blood (not recorded which). This sequence originates from a man aged 40-49 years in a cohort exposed to, infected with or recovered from COVID-19 (not recorded which). The CDR3 loop is CASSPGQGAPGETQYF. The CDR3 nucleotides read TGTGCCAGCAGTCCGGGACAGGGGGCGCCTGGGGAGACCCAGTACTTC.